The rows below give T cell receptor beta chains drawn from one sample of a study of shared clonotypes between healthy human individuals. This table comes from immunoSEQ multiplex PCR, and its TCRdb copy is limited to in-frame clones, with some not included. The data hold over a million clones, with around 82% observed a single time. Sequenced input: memory CD4+ T cells from PBMCs. Receptors were obtained from a man younger than 30 in good health. Some clones in this sample may be carry-over from other donors' samples. Both conserved end residues are part of each CDR3. Clone size is shown for a subset of rows, as once, few, many or a class of expanded clone.

CDR3 protein: CARPDPADEQFF; clone size: -; V gene: TRBV7-6; CDR3 length: 12
CDR3 protein: CASSAQGARYEQYF; clone size: -; V gene: TRBV11-2; CDR3 length: 14
CDR3 protein: CASSLSQGLGTEAFF; clone size: -; V gene: TRBV27; CDR3 length: 15
CDR3 protein: CASSPDSTRAETQYF; clone size: few; V gene: TRBV18; CDR3 length: 15
CDR3 protein: CASSAPGANVLTF; clone size: -; V gene: TRBV25-1; CDR3 length: 13
CDR3 protein: CASMSGNTGELFF; clone size: -; V gene: TRBV27; CDR3 length: 13
CDR3 protein: CASSLRGGSETQYF; clone size: -; V gene: TRBV7-9; CDR3 length: 14
CDR3 protein: CASSFGGTGGTSGANVLTF; clone size: -; V gene: TRBV28; CDR3 length: 19
CDR3 protein: CACETGQGLNQPQHF; clone size: -; V gene: TRBV30; CDR3 length: 15
CDR3 protein: CASARLAGDGQPQHF; clone size: few; V gene: TRBV6-1; CDR3 length: 15
CDR3 protein: CASSEDLGAICNYGYTF; clone size: once; V gene: TRBV10-1; CDR3 length: 17
CDR3 protein: CASSQGQSNQPQHF; clone size: once; V gene: TRBV18; CDR3 length: 14
CDR3 protein: CASSLGAGGETQYF; clone size: once; V gene: TRBV7-9; CDR3 length: 14
CDR3 protein: CASSPPGKYTEAFF; clone size: -; V gene: TRBV28; CDR3 length: 14
CDR3 protein: CSGKQGSVETQYF; clone size: -; V gene: TRBV29-1; CDR3 length: 13
CDR3 protein: CASTKGGRGSYGRELFF; clone size: once; V gene: TRBV7-2; CDR3 length: 17
CDR3 protein: CASSLGQGVTEAFF; clone size: -; V gene: TRBV28; CDR3 length: 14
CDR3 protein: CASSFGTSGHTGELFF; clone size: -; V gene: TRBV7-9; CDR3 length: 16